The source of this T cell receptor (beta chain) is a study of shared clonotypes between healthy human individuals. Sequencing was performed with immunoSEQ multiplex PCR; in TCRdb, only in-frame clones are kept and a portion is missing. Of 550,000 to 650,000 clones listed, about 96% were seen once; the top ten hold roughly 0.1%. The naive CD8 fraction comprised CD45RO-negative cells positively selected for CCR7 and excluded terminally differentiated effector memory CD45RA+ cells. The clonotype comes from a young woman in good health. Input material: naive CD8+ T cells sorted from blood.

The chain's CDR3 is CASSPPPGTGAHEQYF. The CDR3 nucleotides read TGTGCCAGCAGTCCCCCTCCCGGGACAGGGGCCCACGAGCAGTACTTC. The chain is built from TRBV27 and TRBJ2-7; TRBD1 agrees at 10 bases. The CDR3 has 16 residues. In germline, CDR1 is MNHEY, CDR2 SMNVEV (reference sequence). Unmatched junction bases numbered 12, after V lost 5 bases and J lost 5 bases.